This passage covers 4 T cell receptor beta chains from one sample sequenced in a study of control samples from healthy donors and cancer patients. Method: immunoSEQ multiplex PCR; TCRdb's copy keeps in-frame clones and lacks some. The profile shows tens of thousands of clones, about 89% of them singletons. The sequenced sample consisted of PBMCs. The origin of the receptors is a woman aged 45-60 years with colorectal cancer.

The rearrangement joins TRBV6-4 to TRBJ1-1; maybe TRBD1 (5 bases). Germline V CDR1 and CDR2: MRHNA, SNTAGT. The CDR3 loop spans 14 amino acids. The germline V and J ends were trimmed by 6 bases and 4 bases, with 15 bases remaining between them. The CDR3 is CASSEIGGFTEAFF. The CDR3 DNA reads TGTGCCAGCAGCGAGATCGGGGGATTCACTGAAGCTTTCTTT.

The CDR3 loop is CASSQVGESANEKLFF. The DNA for the CDR3 is TGCGCCAGCAGCCAAGTAGGGGAGTCAGCTAATGAAAAACTGTTTTTT. V usage is TRBV4-1 and J usage is TRBJ1-4; the D gene is possibly TRBD1 (5 bases). Trimming shortened V by 1 base and J by 3 bases, and 12 bases separated the two germline ends. Germline loops: CDR1 MGHRA, CDR2 YSYEKL. The CDR3 loop spans 16 amino acids.

The chain is built from TRBV3-1 (or the pseudogene TRBV3-2) and TRBJ1-5; no firm D call. Germline V CDR1 and CDR2: LGHDT, YNNKEL (reference sequence). V was pared by 0 bases and J by 5 bases, with 14 bases between. There are 16 residues in the CDR3. The CDR3 spells CASSQDFGEPYQPQHF. The CDR3 coding sequence is TGTGCCAGCAGCCAAGATTTCGGCGAGCCCTATCAGCCCCAGCATTTT.

J is TRBJ2-7 and V is TRBV20-1; 8 nucleotides line up with TRBD1. The CDR3 has 13 amino acids. Germline V lookup: CDR1 DFQATT, CDR2 SNEGSKA (reference sequence). V trimming: 6 bases; J trimming: 2 bases; junction bases outside the gene matches: 6. CDR3: CSASLGQAYEQYV. The DNA for the CDR3 is TGCAGTGCCAGTCTGGGACAGGCCTACGAGCAGTACGTC.